These 29 T cell receptor beta chains came from one sample sequenced in a study of technical replicates of blood from a handful of donors. Clones were sequenced by immunoSEQ multiplex PCR, and TCRdb holds only the in-frame ones, with some missing. The sample has approximately 82,000 clones, 94% seen once. Sequencing was done on a sample of T cells isolated from PBMCs. Receptor source: a human donor in good health.

This chain joins TRBV7-2 and TRBJ2-7; perhaps TRBD1 as D (5 bases). The CDR3 contains 14 residues. Deletions cut 3 bases from V and 0 bases from J, with 9 bases between. Germline values: CDR1 SGHTA, CDR2 FQGNSA. The CDR3 region has the DNA TGTGCCAGCAGCTTGAGCGACAGCTCCTACGAGCAGTACTTC. The encoded protein is CASSLSDSSYEQYF.

The rearrangement uses TRBV21-1 and TRBJ2-7; TRBD2 is the table's D call, not checked against the DNA. TRBV21-1 is marked as a pseudogene. The length of the CDR3 is 15 residues. CDR3 nucleotides: TGTGCCAGCAGCAAAGAGGAGGGTCCCCTTTACGAGCAGTACTTC. The encoded protein is CASSKEEGPLYEQYF.

This rearrangement joins TRBV5-1 to TRBJ2-1, with D unclear. V shed 3 bases and J shed 0 bases, with 10 bases lying between them. Germline lookup yields CDR1 SGHRS and CDR2 YFSETQ. This CDR3 comprises 15 residues. CDR3: CASSSKLSSYNEQFF. For the CDR3, the DNA is TGCGCCAGCAGCTCCAAACTTAGCTCCTACAATGAGCAGTTCTTC. Complete variable domain (other parts from reference TRBV5-1 and TRBJ2-1): KAGVTQTPRYLIKTRGQQVTLSCSPISGHRSVSWYQQTPGQGLQFLFEYFSETQRNKGNFPGRFSGRQFSNSRSEMNVSTLELGDSALYLCASSSKLSSYNEQFFGPGTRLTVL.

This chain connects TRBV19 to TRBJ1-4; unclear D gene. The V gene lost 3 bases and the J gene lost 8 bases, with 16 bases spanning the gap. The CDR3 length is 15 residues. Germline CDR1 LNHDA, CDR2 SQIVND (reference sequence). CDR3 nucleotides: TGTGCCAGTAGTATTGACGGTCCACCAGCGGAAAAACTGTTTTTT. This codes for CASSIDGPPAEKLFF.

This chain uses TRBV6-5 with TRBJ2-2; tentative D call: TRBD1 (5 bases). From germline, CDR1 is MNHEY and CDR2 SVGAGI. The CDR3 contains 15 residues. V lost 10 bases and J lost 0, with 15 bases in between. The CDR3 region has the DNA TGTGCCACCCTTCAGGGCACAACGAACACCGGGGAGCTGTTTTTT. Protein: CATLQGTTNTGELFF.

This clone appeared a single time. The CDR3, as DNA: TGCGCCAGCAGCCCCGACCTAGCGGGGGGGCTAAACGATGAGCAGTTCTTC. Translated: CASSPDLAGGLNDEQFF. The chain recombines TRBV4-1 with TRBJ2-1; TRBD2 matches at 12 bases. The V segment lost 4 bases and the J segment 8 bases; nucleotides outside the gene matches: 12. The CDR3 runs 17 residues. Germline V gene lookup returns CDR1 MGHRA and CDR2 YSYEKL.

This chain joins TRBV27 and TRBJ2-7; 12 nucleotides agree with TRBD1. Per germline, CDR1 MNHEY and CDR2 SMNVEV (reference sequence). The CDR3 runs to 14 residues. V lost 4 bases and J lost 5; bases outside the gene matches: 3. This chain's CDR3 is CASSSGTGGHEQYF. The DNA of the CDR3 is TGTGCCAGCAGTTCCGGGACAGGGGGCCACGAGCAGTACTTC.

This clone was seen more than once but under ten times. The chain couples TRBV13 to TRBJ2-3; 15 bases are shared with TRBD2. Germline loops: CDR1 PRHDT, CDR2 FYEKMQ (reference sequence). This CDR3 has 16 amino acids. The ends lost 5 bases at V and 6 bases at J; junction bases unmatched: 6. CDR3 protein: CASSRLGLAGGDTQYF. CDR3 DNA: TGTGCCAGCAGCCGACTAGGACTAGCGGGAGGGGATACGCAGTATTTT.

The genes are TRBV15 and TRBJ1-5; D uncertain. The CDR3 runs to 17 residues. Germline CDR1 and CDR2: LNHNV and YYDKDF (reference sequence). Trimming removed 0 bases at V and 0 bases at J, with 12 bases between. This chain's CDR3 is CATSRDPYAGSNQPQHF. The CDR3 DNA is TGTGCCACCAGCAGAGACCCCTACGCTGGTAGCAATCAGCCCCAGCATTTT.

The rearrangement uses TRBV27 and TRBJ2-1, with TRBD2 matching 15 bases. The CDR3 runs 15 residues. Germline assignment: CDR1 MNHEY and CDR2 SMNVEV (reference sequence). The junction had 5 bases not matched to a gene; V was cut back by 4 bases and J by 10 bases. The chain's CDR3 is CASSWTSGGAGEQFF. The CDR3 coding sequence is TGTGCCAGCAGTTGGACTAGCGGGGGGGCAGGGGAGCAGTTCTTC.

The rearrangement links TRBV19 to TRBJ1-3, with TRBD1 matching over 7 bases. V trimming: 3 bases; J trimming: 0 bases; junction bases outside the gene matches: 2. The CDR3 sequence is 15 residues long. CDR1 LNHDA and CDR2 SQIVND come from the germline V gene (reference sequence). CDR3 DNA sequence: TGTGCCAGTAGTATTGAGGGGGCCTCTGGAAACACCATATATTTT. Amino acid sequence: CASSIEGASGNTIYF.

This clone was counted once. The V and J genes are TRBV7-9 and TRBJ2-7; TRBD1 agrees at 8 bases. Trimming at V came to 5 bases and at J to 3 bases, leaving 15 bases not matched to a gene. There are 17 residues in the CDR3. The germline V gene has CDR1 SEHNR and CDR2 FQNEAQ (reference sequence). Written as DNA, the CDR3 is TGTGCCAGCAGCCCGGTCGCAGGGGGCGAAGGTGGCTACGAGCAGTACTTC. This encodes CASSPVAGGEGGYEQYF.

This chain connects TRBV27 to TRBJ1-1, with 7 positions matching TRBD1. J was trimmed by 1 base and V by 4 bases; bases with no gene match: 12. The CDR3 is 17 amino acids. Germline values: CDR1 MNHEY, CDR2 SMNVEV (reference sequence). In nucleotides, the CDR3 is TGTGCCAGCAGTTCGGTGGGGGTTAGGACAGGGAACACTGAAGCTTTCTTT. As protein: CASSSVGVRTGNTEAFF.

The chain carries TRBV7-6 and TRBJ2-3; D is perhaps TRBD1 (6 bases). The ends were cut back, 0 bases at V and 4 bases at J, with 8 bases in the middle. The CDR3 spans 14 residues. Germline V CDR1 and CDR2: SGHVS, FNYEAQ. CDR3 bases: TGTGCCAGCAGCTTAGCCGACAGGCCAGATACGCAGTATTTT. Translated, it gives CASSLADRPDTQYF.

The rearrangement uses TRBV2 and TRBJ2-7; 11 bases are shared with TRBD1. In germline, CDR1 is SNHLY, CDR2 FYNNEI. The junction had 2 bases not matched to a gene; V was cut back by 8 bases and J by 5 bases. The CDR3 has 12 amino acids. The CDR3 DNA reads as TGTGCCAGCCGGGACAGGGGGGACGAGCAGTACTTC. This encodes CASRDRGDEQYF.

The genes are TRBV19 and TRBJ1-5, with D hard to call. The V gene's germline CDR1 is LNHDA and CDR2 SQIVND (reference sequence). The CDR3 loop spans 13 amino acids. Trimming took 4 bases from V and 6 from J, leaving 10 bases between them. The DNA for the CDR3 is TGTGCCAGTAGTACCTTAATCAGTCAGCCCCAGCATTTT. Protein sequence: CASSTLISQPQHF.

CDR3 region: CASRPRSEKETQYF. The DNA of the CDR3 is TGTGCCAGCAGGCCAAGGAGCGAAAAAGAGACCCAGTACTTC. V usage is TRBV11-2 and J usage is TRBJ2-5; D unclear. V dropped 6 bases and J dropped 3 bases, with 14 bases sitting between them. The CDR3 length is 14 residues. Germline V lookup: CDR1 SGHAT, CDR2 FQNNGV. Complete variable domain (other parts from reference TRBV11-2 and TRBJ2-5): EAGVAQSPRYKIIEKRQSVAFWCNPISGHATLYWYQQILGQGPKLLIQFQNNGVVDDSQLPKDRFSAERLKGVDSTLKIQPAKLEDSAVYLCASRPRSEKETQYFGPGTRLLVL.

The V and J genes are TRBV6-5 and TRBJ2-7; tentatively, D is TRBD2 (6 bases). Between the trimmed V and J ends, which lost 2 bases and 1 base, there was a span of 9 bases. This CDR3 contains 14 residues. Germline V gene lookup returns CDR1 MNHEY and CDR2 SVGAGI. The CDR3 region is CASSYRLESYEQYF. The CDR3, as DNA: TGTGCCAGCAGTTACCGACTAGAGTCCTACGAGCAGTACTTC.

The genes are TRBV29-1 and TRBJ2-7, with 9 bases matching TRBD1. Germline V lookup: CDR1 SQVTM, CDR2 ANQGSEA. Trimming removed 4 bases from V and 0 bases from J; junction bases left unmatched: 7. This CDR3 region has 15 residues. The CDR3 DNA reads TGCAGCGTTGCTATGAACAGGGGGCTCTCCTACGAGCAGTACTTC. Its translation is CSVAMNRGLSYEQYF.

The chain has TRBV5-6 and TRBJ2-7; no firm D call. V shed 2 bases and J shed 2 bases, with 5 bases lying between them. The germline CDR1 and CDR2 sequences are SGHDT and YYEEEE. The CDR3 is 12 residues long. CDR3: CASSFAAYEQYF. In DNA form, the CDR3 reads TGTGCCAGCAGCTTCGCGGCCTACGAGCAGTACTTC.

The J gene is TRBJ2-7, the V gene TRBV7-2, with 13 bases that match TRBD2. V lost 3 bases, J lost 0 bases, and 5 bases stayed unmatched. The CDR3 is 17 amino acids. Germline-derived CDR1 and CDR2 are SGHTA and FQGNSA. The CDR3 here is CASSLGLAGILSYEQYF. CDR3 in DNA: TGTGCCAGCAGCTTGGGACTAGCGGGAATCCTCTCCTACGAGCAGTACTTC.

The chain is built from TRBV7-6 and TRBJ2-2; 8 nucleotides align to TRBD1. Germline V gives CDR1 SGHVS, CDR2 FNYEAQ. V was clipped by 5 bases and J by 1 base; unmatched bases: 12. The CDR3 has 18 residues. CDR3 residues: CASSPLVAGGLNTGELFF. DNA of the CDR3: TGTGCCAGCAGCCCCCTGGTGGCAGGGGGCTTGAACACCGGGGAGCTGTTTTTT.

This chain links TRBV9 with TRBJ2-3, with 14 nucleotides matching TRBD2. The CDR3 spans 21 residues. Germline CDR1 is SGDLS and CDR2 is YYNGEE. With 3 bases clipped from V and 0 bases from J, the junction kept 15 bases outside the gene matches. For the CDR3, the DNA is TGTGCCAGCAGCGACGAGGGGGTTGGGACTAGCGGGGGCCCGAGCACAGATACGCAGTATTTT. Protein product: CASSDEGVGTSGGPSTDTQYF.

The chain is built from TRBV5-1 and TRBJ2-5; D call uncertain. The CDR3 runs to 12 residues. Germline V gene data show CDR1 as SGHRS and CDR2 as YFSETQ. V lost 7 bases, J lost 2 bases, and 9 bases lay in between. As DNA, the CDR3 is TGCGCCAGCGCGCCGTTACAAGAGACCCAGTACTTC. Its translation is CASAPLQETQYF.

The chain uses TRBV25-1 and TRBJ1-1; TRBD1 might be the D (6 bases). The germline V gene encodes CDR1 MGHDK and CDR2 SYGVNS. V was clipped by 2 bases and J by 3 bases, with 7 bases between them. This CDR3 is 13 amino acids long. The CDR3 region is CASSEQGYTEAFF. CDR3 in DNA: TGTGCCAGCAGTGAACAGGGGTACACTGAAGCTTTCTTT.

The chain couples TRBV7-2 to TRBJ1-4, with a weak D call TRBD1 (5 bases). The CDR3 covers 14 residues. CDR1 is SGHTA, CDR2 FQGNSA, per germline. V was cut by 1 base and J by 7 bases, with 10 bases left in between. The CDR3 DNA follows: TGTGCCAGCAGCTTAGAGGGGTATAGTGAAAAACTGTTTTTT. Residues: CASSLEGYSEKLFF.

This sequence joins TRBV6-5 and TRBJ2-7; 9 bases fit TRBD1. Germline CDR1 MNHEY, CDR2 SVGAGI. The CDR3 covers 14 residues. V trimming: 4 bases; J trimming: 2 bases; junction bases outside the gene matches: 3. This CDR3 reads CASSFRTGAYEQYF. CDR3 in DNA: TGTGCCAGCAGTTTTAGGACAGGGGCCTACGAGCAGTACTTC.

The rearrangement links TRBV5-1 to TRBJ2-7; TRBD2 matches 12 bases. With 4 bases clipped from V and 5 bases from J, the junction kept 10 bases outside the gene matches. The germline gives CDR1 SGHRS, CDR2 YFSETQ. This CDR3 region has 16 residues. This CDR3 is CASSTVTSGRIDEQYF. CDR3 DNA: TGCGCCAGCAGCACAGTCACTAGCGGGAGGATCGACGAGCAGTACTTC.

CDR3 in amino acids: CASSPAGGANTGELFF. For the CDR3, the DNA is TGTGCCAGCAGCCCAGCCGGGGGGGCGAACACCGGGGAGCTGTTTTTT. The rearrangement uses TRBV11-3 and TRBJ2-2, with 8 bases lining up with TRBD2. V shed 5 bases and J 0 bases; nucleotides not matched to a gene: 5. In germline, CDR1 is SGHNT, CDR2 YENEEA. This CDR3 has 16 residues.